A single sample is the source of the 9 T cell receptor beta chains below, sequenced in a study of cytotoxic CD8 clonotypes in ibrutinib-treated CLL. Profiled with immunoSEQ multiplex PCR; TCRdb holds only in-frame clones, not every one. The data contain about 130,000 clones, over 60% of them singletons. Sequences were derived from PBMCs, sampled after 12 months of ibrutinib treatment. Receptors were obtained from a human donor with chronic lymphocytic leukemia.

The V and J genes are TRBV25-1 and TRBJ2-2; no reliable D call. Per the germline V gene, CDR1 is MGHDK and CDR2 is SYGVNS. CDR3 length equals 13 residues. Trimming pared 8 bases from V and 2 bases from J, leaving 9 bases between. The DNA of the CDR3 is TGTGCCAGCGCCCCGAGAAACACCGGGGAGCTGTTTTTT. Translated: CASAPRNTGELFF.

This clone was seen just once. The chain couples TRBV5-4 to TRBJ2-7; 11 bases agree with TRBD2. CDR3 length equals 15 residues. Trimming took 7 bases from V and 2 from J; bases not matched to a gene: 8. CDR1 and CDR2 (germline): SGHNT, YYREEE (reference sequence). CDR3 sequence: CASAPGLAEAYEQYF. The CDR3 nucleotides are TGTGCCAGCGCCCCGGGACTAGCGGAGGCCTACGAGCAGTACTTC.

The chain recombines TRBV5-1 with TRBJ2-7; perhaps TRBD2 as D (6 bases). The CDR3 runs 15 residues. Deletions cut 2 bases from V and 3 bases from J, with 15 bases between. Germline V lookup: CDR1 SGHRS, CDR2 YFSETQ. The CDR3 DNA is TGCGCCAGCAGCTTCGGCGGGAAGGGCCTCTACGAGCAGTACTTC. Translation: CASSFGGKGLYEQYF.

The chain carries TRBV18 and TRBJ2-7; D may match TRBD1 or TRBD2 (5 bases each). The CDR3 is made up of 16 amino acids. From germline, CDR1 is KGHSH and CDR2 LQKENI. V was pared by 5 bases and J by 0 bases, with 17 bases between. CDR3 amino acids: CASSSYRDQDSYEQYF. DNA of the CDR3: TGTGCCAGCTCATCCTACCGGGACCAAGACTCCTACGAGCAGTACTTC.

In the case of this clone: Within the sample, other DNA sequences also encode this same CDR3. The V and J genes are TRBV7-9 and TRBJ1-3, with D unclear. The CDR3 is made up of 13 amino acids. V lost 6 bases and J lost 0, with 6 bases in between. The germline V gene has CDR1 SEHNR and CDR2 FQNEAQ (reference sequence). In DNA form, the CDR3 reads TGTGCCAGCAGTCTCCTCTCTGGAAACACCATATATTTT. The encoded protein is CASSLLSGNTIYF.

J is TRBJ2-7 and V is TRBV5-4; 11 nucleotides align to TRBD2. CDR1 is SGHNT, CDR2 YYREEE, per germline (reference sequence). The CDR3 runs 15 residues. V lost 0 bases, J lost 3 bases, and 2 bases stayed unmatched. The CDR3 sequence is CASSLAGTSGYEQYF. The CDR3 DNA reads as TGTGCCAGCAGCTTGGCCGGGACTAGCGGCTACGAGCAGTACTTC.

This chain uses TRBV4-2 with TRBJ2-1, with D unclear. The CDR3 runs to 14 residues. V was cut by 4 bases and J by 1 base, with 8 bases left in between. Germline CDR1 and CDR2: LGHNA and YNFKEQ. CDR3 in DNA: TGTGCCAGCAGCCCTCGCCCGTCCTACAATGAGCAGTTCTTC. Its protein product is CASSPRPSYNEQFF.

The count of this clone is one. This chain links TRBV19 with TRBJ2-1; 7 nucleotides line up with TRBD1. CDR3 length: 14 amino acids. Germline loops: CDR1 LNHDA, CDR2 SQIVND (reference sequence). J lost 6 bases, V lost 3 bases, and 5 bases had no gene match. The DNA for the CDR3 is TGTGCCAGTAGTATCGACAGGGTCTCCAATGAGCAGTTCTTC. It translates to CASSIDRVSNEQFF.

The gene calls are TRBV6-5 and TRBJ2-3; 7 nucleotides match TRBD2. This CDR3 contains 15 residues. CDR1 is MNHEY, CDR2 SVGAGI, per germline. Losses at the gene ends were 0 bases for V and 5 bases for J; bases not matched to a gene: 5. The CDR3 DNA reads TGTGCCAGCAGTTACTCGGCGGGAGCGGTAGATACGCAGTATTTT. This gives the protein CASSYSAGAVDTQYF.